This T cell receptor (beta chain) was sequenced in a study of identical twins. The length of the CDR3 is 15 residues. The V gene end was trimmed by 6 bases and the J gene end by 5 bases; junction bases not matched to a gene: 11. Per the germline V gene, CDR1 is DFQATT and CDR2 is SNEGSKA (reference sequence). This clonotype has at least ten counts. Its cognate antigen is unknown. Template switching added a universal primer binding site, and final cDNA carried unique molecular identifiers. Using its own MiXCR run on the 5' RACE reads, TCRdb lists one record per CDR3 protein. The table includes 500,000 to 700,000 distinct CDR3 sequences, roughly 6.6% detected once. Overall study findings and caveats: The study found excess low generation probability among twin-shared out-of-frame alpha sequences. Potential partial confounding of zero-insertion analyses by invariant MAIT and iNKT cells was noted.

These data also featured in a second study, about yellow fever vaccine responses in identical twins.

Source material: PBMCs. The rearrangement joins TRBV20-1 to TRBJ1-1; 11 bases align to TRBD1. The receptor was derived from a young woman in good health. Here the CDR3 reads CSAASTGTGGTEAFF. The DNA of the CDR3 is TGCAGTGCAGCTTCTACCGGGACAGGGGGGACTGAAGCTTTCTTT.